Given below is one T cell receptor (beta chain) in context. The entry originates in a study of CD8 T cells in Susac syndrome. RNA, at about 0.5 to 1 ug, was reverse transcribed with random hexamers. MiXCR was run by TCRdb on the immunoSEQ multiplex PCR reads, yielding one entry per CDR3 protein. Of about 240,000 distinct CDR3 sequences in the sample, 90% to 97% were seen once. This CDR3 region has 15 residues. Germline V CDR1 and CDR2: KGHSH, LQKENI. Trimming cost V 3 bases and J 4 bases, with 14 bases left between them. TEMRA cells were FACS-enriched, with CD8+ and CD4+ T cells isolated negatively. Sequencing input: CD4+ T cells from PBMCs. The chain has TRBV18 and TRBJ2-3, with a weak D call TRBD1 (6 bases). The TCR was taken from a human donor with Susac syndrome. This CDR3 reads CASSPRGPTADTQYF. In nucleotides, the CDR3 is TGTGCCAGCTCACCCAGGGGACCGACGGCAGATACGCAGTATTTT.